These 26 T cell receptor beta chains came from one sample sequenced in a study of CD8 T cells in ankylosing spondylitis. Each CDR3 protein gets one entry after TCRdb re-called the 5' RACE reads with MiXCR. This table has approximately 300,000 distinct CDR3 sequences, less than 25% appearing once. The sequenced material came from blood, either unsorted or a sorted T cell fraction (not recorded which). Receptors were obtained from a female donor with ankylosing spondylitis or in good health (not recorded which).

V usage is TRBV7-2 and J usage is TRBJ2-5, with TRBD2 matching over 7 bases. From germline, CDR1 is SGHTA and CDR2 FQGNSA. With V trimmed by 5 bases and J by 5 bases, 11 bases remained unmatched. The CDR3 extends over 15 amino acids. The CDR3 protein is CASSPWGGSVETQYF. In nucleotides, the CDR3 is TGTGCCAGCAGCCCCTGGGGCGGGAGCGTGGAGACCCAGTACTTC. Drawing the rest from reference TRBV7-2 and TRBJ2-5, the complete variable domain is GAGVSQSPSNKVTEKGKDVELRCDPISGHTALYWYRQSLGQGLEFLIYFQGNSAPDKSGLPSDRFSAERTGGSVSTLTIQRTQQEDSAVYLCASSPWGGSVETQYFGPGTRLLVL.

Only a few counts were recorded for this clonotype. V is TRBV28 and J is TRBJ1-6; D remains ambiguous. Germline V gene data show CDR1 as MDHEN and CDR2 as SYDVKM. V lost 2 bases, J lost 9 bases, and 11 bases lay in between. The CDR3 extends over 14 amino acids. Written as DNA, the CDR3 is TGTGCCAGCAGTTTACGAGGGAGGAGTTCACCCCTCCACTTT. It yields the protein CASSLRGRSSPLHF.

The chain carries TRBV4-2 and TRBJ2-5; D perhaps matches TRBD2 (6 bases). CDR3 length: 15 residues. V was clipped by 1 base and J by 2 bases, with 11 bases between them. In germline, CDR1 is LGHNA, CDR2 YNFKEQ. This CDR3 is CASSQVRGGQETQYF. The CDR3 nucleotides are TGTGCCAGCAGCCAAGTGAGGGGAGGTCAAGAGACCCAGTACTTC.

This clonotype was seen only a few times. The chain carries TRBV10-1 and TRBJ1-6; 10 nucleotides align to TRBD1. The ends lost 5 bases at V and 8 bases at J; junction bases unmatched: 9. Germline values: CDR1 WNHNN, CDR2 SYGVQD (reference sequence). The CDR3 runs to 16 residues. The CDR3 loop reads CASSHTPGQGDSPLHF. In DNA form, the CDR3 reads TGCGCCAGCAGTCATACCCCCGGACAGGGGGATTCACCCCTCCACTTT.

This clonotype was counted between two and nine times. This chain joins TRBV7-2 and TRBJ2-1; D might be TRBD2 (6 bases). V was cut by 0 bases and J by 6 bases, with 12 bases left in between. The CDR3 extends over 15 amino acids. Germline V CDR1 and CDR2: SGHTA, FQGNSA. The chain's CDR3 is CASSLAGGFTNEQFF. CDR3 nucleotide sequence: TGTGCCAGCAGCTTAGCGGGAGGCTTTACCAATGAGCAGTTCTTC.

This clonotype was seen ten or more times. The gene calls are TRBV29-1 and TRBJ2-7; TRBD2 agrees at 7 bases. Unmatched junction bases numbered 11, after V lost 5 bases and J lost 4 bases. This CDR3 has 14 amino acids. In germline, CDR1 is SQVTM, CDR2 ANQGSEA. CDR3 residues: CSVPATGGLYEQYF. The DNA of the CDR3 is TGCAGCGTTCCAGCAACGGGAGGCCTATACGAGCAGTACTTC.

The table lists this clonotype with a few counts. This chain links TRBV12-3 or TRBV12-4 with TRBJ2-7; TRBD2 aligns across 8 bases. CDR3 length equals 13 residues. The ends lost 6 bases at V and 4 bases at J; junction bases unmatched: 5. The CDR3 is CASRAGVEYEQYF. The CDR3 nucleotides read TGTGCCAGCAGAGCGGGAGTTGAGTACGAGCAGTACTTC.

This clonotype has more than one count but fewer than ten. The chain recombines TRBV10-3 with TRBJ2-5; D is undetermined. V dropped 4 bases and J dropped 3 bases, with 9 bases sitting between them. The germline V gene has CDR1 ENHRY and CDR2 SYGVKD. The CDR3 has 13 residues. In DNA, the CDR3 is TGTGCCATCAGTGCCGGGCACAAAGAGACCCAGTACTTC. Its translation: CAISAGHKETQYF.

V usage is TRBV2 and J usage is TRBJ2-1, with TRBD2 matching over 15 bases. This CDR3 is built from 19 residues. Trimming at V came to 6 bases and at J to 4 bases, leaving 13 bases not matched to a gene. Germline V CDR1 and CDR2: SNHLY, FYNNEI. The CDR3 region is CASRPWTSGRAEFYNEQFF. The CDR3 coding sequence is TGTGCCAGCAGACCTTGGACTAGCGGGAGGGCCGAGTTTTACAATGAGCAGTTCTTC. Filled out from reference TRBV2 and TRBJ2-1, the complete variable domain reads EPEVTQTPSHQVTQMGQEVILRCVPISNHLYFYWYRQILGQKVEFLVSFYNNEISEKSEIFDDQFSVERPDGSNFTLKIRSTKLEDSAMYFCASRPWTSGRAEFYNEQFFGPGTRLTVL.

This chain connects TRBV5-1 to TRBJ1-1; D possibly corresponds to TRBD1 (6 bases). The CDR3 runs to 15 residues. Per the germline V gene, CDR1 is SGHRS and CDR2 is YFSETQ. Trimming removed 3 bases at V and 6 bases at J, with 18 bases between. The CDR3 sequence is CASSWSQGTNAEAFF. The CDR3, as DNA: TGCGCCAGCAGCTGGTCCCAGGGGACGAATGCTGAAGCTTTCTTT. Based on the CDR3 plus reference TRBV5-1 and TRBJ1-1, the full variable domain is KAGVTQTPRYLIKTRGQQVTLSCSPISGHRSVSWYQQTPGQGLQFLFEYFSETQRNKGNFPGRFSGRQFSNSRSEMNVSTLELGDSALYLCASSWSQGTNAEAFFGQGTRLTVV.

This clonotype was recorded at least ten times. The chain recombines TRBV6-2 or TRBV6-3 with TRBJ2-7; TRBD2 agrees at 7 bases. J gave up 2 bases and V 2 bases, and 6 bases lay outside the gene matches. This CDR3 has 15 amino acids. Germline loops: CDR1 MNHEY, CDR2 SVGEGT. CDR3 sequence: CASSYRGSSTYEQYF. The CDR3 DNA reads TGTGCCAGCAGTTACCGCGGGAGTAGTACCTACGAGCAGTACTTC.

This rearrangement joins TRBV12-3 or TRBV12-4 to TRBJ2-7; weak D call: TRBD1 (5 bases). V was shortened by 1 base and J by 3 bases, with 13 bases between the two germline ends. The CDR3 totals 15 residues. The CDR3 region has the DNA TGTGCCAGCAGTTTAGGGCAGGGCGGTGACTACGAGCAGTACTTC. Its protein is CASSLGQGGDYEQYF.

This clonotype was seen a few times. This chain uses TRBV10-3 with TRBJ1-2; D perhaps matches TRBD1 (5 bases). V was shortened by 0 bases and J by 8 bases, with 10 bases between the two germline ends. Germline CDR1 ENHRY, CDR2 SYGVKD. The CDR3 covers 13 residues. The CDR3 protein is CAISESGLHGYTF. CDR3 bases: TGTGCCATCAGTGAGTCGGGACTTCACGGCTACACCTTC.

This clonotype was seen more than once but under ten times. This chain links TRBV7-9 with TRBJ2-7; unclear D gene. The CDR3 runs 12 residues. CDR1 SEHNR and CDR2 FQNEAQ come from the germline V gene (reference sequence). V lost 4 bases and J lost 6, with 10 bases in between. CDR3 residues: CASSSPLGEQYF. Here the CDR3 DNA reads TGTGCCAGCAGCTCACCCTTAGGCGAGCAGTACTTC.

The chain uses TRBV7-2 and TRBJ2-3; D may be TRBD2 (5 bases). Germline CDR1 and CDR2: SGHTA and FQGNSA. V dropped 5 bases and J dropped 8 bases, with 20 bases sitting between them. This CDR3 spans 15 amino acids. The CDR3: CASSAGGLALFTQYF. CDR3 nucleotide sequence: TGTGCCAGCAGCGCGGGCGGCTTGGCCCTCTTTACGCAGTATTTT.

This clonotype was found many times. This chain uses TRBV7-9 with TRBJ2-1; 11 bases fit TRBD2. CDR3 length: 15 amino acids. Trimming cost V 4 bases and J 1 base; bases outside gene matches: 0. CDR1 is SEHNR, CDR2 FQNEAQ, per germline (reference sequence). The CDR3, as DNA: TGTGCCAGCAGCTCTAGCGGGAGGTCCTACAATGAGCAGTTCTTC. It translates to CASSSSGRSYNEQFF.

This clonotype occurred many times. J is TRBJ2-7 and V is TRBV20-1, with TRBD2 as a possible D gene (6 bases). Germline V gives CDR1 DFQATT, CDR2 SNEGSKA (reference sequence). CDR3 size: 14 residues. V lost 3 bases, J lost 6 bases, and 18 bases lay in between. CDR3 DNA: TGCAGTGCTAGTGTGAGCGGGTGGGAAGCCGAGCAGTACTTC. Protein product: CSASVSGWEAEQYF.

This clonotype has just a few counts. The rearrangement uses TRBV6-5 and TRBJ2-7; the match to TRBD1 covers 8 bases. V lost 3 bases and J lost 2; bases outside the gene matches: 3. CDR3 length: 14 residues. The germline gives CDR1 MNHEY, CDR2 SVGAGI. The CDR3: CASSYRTGTYEQYF. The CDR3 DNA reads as TGTGCCAGCAGTTATAGGACAGGGACCTACGAGCAGTACTTC.

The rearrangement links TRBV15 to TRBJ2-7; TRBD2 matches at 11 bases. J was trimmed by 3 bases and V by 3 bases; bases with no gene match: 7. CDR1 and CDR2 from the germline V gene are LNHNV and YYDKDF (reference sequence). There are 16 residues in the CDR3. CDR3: CATSSRTSGPIYEQYF. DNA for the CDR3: TGTGCCACCAGCAGTCGGACTAGCGGGCCGATCTACGAGCAGTACTTC.

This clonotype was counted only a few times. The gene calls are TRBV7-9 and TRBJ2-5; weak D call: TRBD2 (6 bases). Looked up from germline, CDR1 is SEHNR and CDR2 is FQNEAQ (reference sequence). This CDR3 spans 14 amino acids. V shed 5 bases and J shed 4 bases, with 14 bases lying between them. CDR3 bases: TGTGCCAGCAGCCCCGCCAGGGAGGTAGAGACCCAGTACTTC. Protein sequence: CASSPAREVETQYF.

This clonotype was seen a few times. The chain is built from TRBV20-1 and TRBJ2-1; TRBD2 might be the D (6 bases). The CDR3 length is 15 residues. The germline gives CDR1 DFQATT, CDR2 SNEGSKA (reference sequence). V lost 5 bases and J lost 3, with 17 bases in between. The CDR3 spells CSAGDSERYYNEQFF. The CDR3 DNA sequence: TGCAGTGCTGGGGACTCCGAACGGTACTACAATGAGCAGTTCTTC.

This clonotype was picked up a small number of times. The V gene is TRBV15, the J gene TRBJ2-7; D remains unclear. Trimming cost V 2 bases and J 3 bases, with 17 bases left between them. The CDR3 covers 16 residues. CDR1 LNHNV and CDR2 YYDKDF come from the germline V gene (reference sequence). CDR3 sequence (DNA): TGTGCCACCAGCAGACGTCGTGACTCTAGATTCTACGAGCAGTACTTC. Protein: CATSRRRDSRFYEQYF.

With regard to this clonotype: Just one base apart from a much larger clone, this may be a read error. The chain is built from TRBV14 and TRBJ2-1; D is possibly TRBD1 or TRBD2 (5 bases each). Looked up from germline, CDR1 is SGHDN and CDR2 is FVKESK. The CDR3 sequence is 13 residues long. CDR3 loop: CASSQGLTGASRF. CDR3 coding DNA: TGTGCCAGCAGCCAAGGATTGACCGGGGCTAGTCGGTTC.

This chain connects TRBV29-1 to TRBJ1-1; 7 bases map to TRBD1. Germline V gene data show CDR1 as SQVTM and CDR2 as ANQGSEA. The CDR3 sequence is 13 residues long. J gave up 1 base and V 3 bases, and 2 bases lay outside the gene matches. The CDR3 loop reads CSVERGRNTEAFF. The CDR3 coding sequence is TGCAGCGTTGAGAGGGGGCGGAACACTGAAGCTTTCTTT.

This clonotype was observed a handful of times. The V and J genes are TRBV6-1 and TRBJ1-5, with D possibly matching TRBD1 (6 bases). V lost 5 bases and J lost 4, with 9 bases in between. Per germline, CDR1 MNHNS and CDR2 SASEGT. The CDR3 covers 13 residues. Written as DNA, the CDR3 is TGTGCCAGCAGTAAGGGGGGTAATCAGCCCCAGCATTTT. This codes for CASSKGGNQPQHF.

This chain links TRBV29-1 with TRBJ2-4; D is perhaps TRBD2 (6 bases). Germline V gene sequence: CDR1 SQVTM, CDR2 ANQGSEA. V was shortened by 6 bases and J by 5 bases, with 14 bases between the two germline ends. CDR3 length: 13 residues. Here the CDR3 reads CSVCRGGENIQYF. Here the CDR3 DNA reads TGCAGCGTCTGTAGGGGCGGGGAAAACATTCAGTACTTC. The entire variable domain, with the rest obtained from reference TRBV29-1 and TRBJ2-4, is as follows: SAVISQKPSRDICQRGTSLTIQCQVDSQVTMMFWYRQQPGQSLTLIATANQGSEATYESGFVIDKFPISRPNLTFSTLTVSNMSPEDSSIYLCSVCRGGENIQYFGAGTRLSVL.